Given below is one TCR beta chain in context. Its antigen is still unknown. This may arise from a read error, as a much more abundant clone is one base away. The data derive from a study of T-cell reconstitution after alpha-beta-depleted transplantation in children. Findings of the study overall: One year after transplant, T-cell counts and diversity came mostly from newly produced T cells.

The CDR3 totals 14 residues. Germline CDR1 is DFQATT and CDR2 is SNEGSKA (reference sequence). During its preparation, the TCRbeta library received unique molecular identifiers. A single record per CDR3 protein comes from TCRdb applying MiXCR to the PCR reads. This table has about 300,000 distinct CDR3 sequences, roughly a tenth appearing once. This rearrangement joins TRBV20-1 to TRBJ1-4; 7 bases are a match to TRBD1. Sequenced material: PBMCs, taken before TCRalphabeta/CD19-depleted stem cell transplant. The sequence derives from a boy under two years old with acute myeloid leukemia, due to receive a stem cell transplant. CDR3 residues: CSARDDREGETLFF. The CDR3 DNA reads TGCAGTGCTAGAGACGACAGGGAGGGCGAAACACTGTTTTTT.